This T cell receptor (beta chain) was observed in a study of tumor-infiltrating lymphocytes in oesophageal squamous cell carcinoma. This clonotype came up many times. Using its own MiXCR run on the PCR reads, TCRdb lists one record per CDR3 protein. The table shows about 11,000 distinct CDR3 sequences, with 50% to 55% occurring only once. The CDR3 has 13 residues. The V gene's germline CDR1 is SEHNR and CDR2 FQNEAQ (reference sequence). Deletions cut 5 bases from V and 0 bases from J, with 8 bases between. Sample: esophageal tumor tissue. The receptor was derived from a female donor with esophageal squamous cell carcinoma. V usage is TRBV7-9 and J usage is TRBJ2-7; D gene unclear. CDR3 in DNA: TGTGCCAGCAGCCCGCTGAACTCCTACGAGCAGTACTTC. It specifies CASSPLNSYEQYF. Full variable domain (outside the CDR3, taken from reference TRBV7-9 and TRBJ2-7): DTGVSQNPRHKITKRGQNVTFRCDPISEHNRLYWYRQTLGQGPEFLTYFQNEAQLEKSRLLSDRFSAERPKGSFSTLEIQRTEQGDSAMYLCASSPLNSYEQYFGPGTRLTVT.